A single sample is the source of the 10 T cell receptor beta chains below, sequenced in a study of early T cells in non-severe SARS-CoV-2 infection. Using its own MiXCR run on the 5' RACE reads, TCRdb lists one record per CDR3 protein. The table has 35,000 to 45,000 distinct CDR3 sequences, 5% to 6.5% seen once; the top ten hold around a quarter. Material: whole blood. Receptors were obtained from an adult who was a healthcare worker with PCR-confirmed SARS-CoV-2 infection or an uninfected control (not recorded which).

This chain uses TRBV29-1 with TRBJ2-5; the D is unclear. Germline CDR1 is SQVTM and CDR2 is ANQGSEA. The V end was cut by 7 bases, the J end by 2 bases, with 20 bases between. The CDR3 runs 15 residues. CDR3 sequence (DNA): TGCAGCGGCCTAAGGGCTTCTTCGCCTCAAGAGACCCAGTACTTC. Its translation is CSGLRASSPQETQYF.

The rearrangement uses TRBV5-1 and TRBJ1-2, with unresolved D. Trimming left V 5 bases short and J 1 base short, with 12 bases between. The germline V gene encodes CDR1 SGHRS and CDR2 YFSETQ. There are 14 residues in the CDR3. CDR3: CASRDGGSNYGYTF. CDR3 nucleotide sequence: TGCGCCAGCAGGGACGGAGGGAGTAACTATGGCTACACCTTC.

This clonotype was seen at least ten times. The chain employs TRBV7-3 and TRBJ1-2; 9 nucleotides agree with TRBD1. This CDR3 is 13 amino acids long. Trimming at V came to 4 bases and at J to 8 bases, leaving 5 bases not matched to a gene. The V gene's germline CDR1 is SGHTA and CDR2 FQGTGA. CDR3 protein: CASSSDRGYGYTF. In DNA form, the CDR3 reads TGTGCCAGCAGCTCGGACAGGGGATACGGCTACACCTTC.

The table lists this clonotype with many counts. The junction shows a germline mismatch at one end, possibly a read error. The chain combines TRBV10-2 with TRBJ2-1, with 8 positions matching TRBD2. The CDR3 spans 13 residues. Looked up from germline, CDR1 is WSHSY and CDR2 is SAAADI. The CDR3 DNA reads TGCGCCAGCAGCAACCCGGGACTAGTGGCGGGTATCTTC. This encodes CASSNPGLVAGIF.

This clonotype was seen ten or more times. Here the CDR3 DNA reads TGTGCCAGCAGTTCTAACTATGGCTACACCTTC. Translation gives CASSSNYGYTF. The chain joins TRBV28 to TRBJ1-2; no reliable D call. The CDR3 is 11 amino acids. V dropped 4 bases and J dropped 0 bases, with 0 bases sitting between them. Germline values: CDR1 MDHEN, CDR2 SYDVKM.

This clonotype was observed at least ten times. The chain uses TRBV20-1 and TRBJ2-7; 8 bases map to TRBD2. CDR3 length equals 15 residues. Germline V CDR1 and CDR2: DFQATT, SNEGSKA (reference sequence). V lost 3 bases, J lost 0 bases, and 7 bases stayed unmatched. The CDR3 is CSARGERESSYEQYF. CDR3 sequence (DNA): TGCAGTGCTAGGGGCGAGCGGGAGAGCTCCTACGAGCAGTACTTC.

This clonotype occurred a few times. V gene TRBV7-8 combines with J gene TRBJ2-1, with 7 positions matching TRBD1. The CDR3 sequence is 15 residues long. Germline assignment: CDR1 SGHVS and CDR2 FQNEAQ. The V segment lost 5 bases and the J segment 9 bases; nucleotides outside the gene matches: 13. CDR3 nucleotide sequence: TGTGCCAGCAGCCGTTCTTTTAGGGGGCTGAGTGAGCAGTTCTTC. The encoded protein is CASSRSFRGLSEQFF. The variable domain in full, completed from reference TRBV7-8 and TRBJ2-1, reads GAGVSQSPRYKVAKRGQDVALRCDPISGHVSLFWYQQALGQGPEFLTYFQNEAQLDKSGLPSDRFFAERPEGSVSTLKIQRTQQEDSAVYLCASSRSFRGLSEQFFGPGTRLTVL.

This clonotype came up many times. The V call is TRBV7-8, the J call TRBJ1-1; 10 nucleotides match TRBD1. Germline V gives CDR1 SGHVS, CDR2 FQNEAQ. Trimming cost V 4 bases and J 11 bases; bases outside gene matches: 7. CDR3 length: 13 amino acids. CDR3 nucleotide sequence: TGTGCCAGCAGCTCCCGGGACAGGGGTCCTGCTTTCTTT. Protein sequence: CASSSRDRGPAFF.

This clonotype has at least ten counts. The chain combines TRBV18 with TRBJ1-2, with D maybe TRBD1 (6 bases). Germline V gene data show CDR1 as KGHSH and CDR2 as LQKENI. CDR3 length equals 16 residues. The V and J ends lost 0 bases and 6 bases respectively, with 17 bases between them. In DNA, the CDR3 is TGTGCCAGCTCACCACCAAGCTGGGGGCGATTGGATGGCTACACCTTC. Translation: CASSPPSWGRLDGYTF.

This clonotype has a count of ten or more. Here the CDR3 DNA reads TGTGCCAGCAGCCAAGACAGGGGCAATCAGCCCCAGCATTTT. It yields the protein CASSQDRGNQPQHF. The chain is built from TRBV7-2 and TRBJ1-5; 7 bases agree with TRBD1. After removal of 5 bases from V and 2 bases from J, the junction contained 3 bases not matched to a gene. Germline assignment: CDR1 SGHTA and CDR2 FQGNSA. CDR3 length: 14 residues.